Shown below are 13 T cell receptor beta chains from a single sample sequenced in a study of cytomegalovirus exposure and HLA in healthy donors. The PCR employed 60 Vbeta primers together with 13 Jbeta primers. Clones were sequenced by immunoSEQ multiplex PCR, and TCRdb holds only the in-frame ones, with some missing. The sample records over 200,000 clones, about 83% being singletons. Sequenced material: PBMCs. These receptors were obtained from a human donor in good health.

The genes are TRBV7-3 and TRBJ2-3, with D possibly being TRBD2 (6 bases). Trimming took 2 bases from V and 3 from J, leaving 9 bases between them. The germline V gene encodes CDR1 SGHTA and CDR2 FQGTGA. CDR3 length: 14 amino acids. CDR3 sequence reads: CASSLDAGTDTQYF. The DNA of the CDR3 is TGTGCCAGCAGCTTAGACGCGGGGACAGATACGCAGTATTTT. The whole variable domain, filled in from reference TRBV7-3 and TRBJ2-3, reads GAGVSQTPSNKVTEKGKYVELRCDPISGHTALYWYRQSLGQGPEFLIYFQGTGAADDSGLPNDRFFAVRPEGSVSTLKIQRTERGDSAVYLCASSLDAGTDTQYFGPGTRLTVL.

This chain joins TRBV29-1 and TRBJ2-7; 8 bases fit TRBD1. Germline CDR1 and CDR2: SQVTM and ANQGSEA. The V and J ends lost 7 bases and 6 bases, in that order; junction bases with no gene match: 5. This CDR3 has 11 amino acids. The DNA of the CDR3 is TGCAGCGCCGGACAGGGAGGCGAGCAGTACTTC. Translation: CSAGQGGEQYF.

The chain uses TRBV5-6 and TRBJ1-3, with TRBD1 matching over 7 bases. There are 14 residues in the CDR3. Germline CDR1 SGHDT, CDR2 YYEEEE. Trimming cost V 5 bases and J 0 bases; bases outside gene matches: 2. CDR3 amino acids: CASRRDSSGNTIYF. CDR3 DNA sequence: TGTGCCAGCAGACGGGACAGCTCTGGAAACACCATATATTTT.

The V gene is TRBV25-1, the J gene TRBJ1-4; 7 bases map to TRBD1. V shed 6 bases and J 8 bases; nucleotides not matched to a gene: 9. Per germline, CDR1 MGHDK and CDR2 SYGVNS. The CDR3 runs to 14 residues. The chain's CDR3 is CASSLPGGWEKLFF. CDR3 sequence (DNA): TGTGCCAGCAGCCTACCAGGGGGTTGGGAAAAACTGTTTTTT.

The V gene is TRBV7-3, the J gene TRBJ2-3, with TRBD2 matching 8 bases. The CDR3 totals 15 residues. Germline V gene sequence: CDR1 SGHTA, CDR2 FQGTGA. V gave up 2 bases and J gave up 5 bases; unmatched junction bases: 6. In nucleotides, the CDR3 is TGTGCCAGCAGCTTACAGGGACTAGTAGTAGATACGCAGTATTTT. Translation: CASSLQGLVVDTQYF. Full variable domain (outside the CDR3, taken from reference TRBV7-3 and TRBJ2-3): GAGVSQTPSNKVTEKGKYVELRCDPISGHTALYWYRQSLGQGPEFLIYFQGTGAADDSGLPNDRFFAVRPEGSVSTLKIQRTERGDSAVYLCASSLQGLVVDTQYFGPGTRLTVL.

V is TRBV5-1 and J is TRBJ1-4; 7 positions agree with TRBD1. This CDR3 spans 16 amino acids. The J segment lost 5 bases and the V segment lost 3 bases, leaving 10 bases of the junction unmatched. Germline loops: CDR1 SGHRS, CDR2 YFSETQ. CDR3 loop: CASSSIPGQTNEKLFF. The CDR3 DNA reads TGCGCCAGCAGCTCCATACCGGGACAGACAAATGAAAAACTGTTTTTT.

The gene calls are TRBV5-1 and TRBJ1-2; D might be TRBD1 (5 bases). V dropped 3 bases and J dropped 6 bases, with 21 bases sitting between them. Germline CDR1 is SGHRS and CDR2 is YFSETQ. The CDR3 spans 16 residues. For the CDR3, the DNA is TGCGCCAGCAGCTCTACTCCGGGACTGGAAAACCATGGCTACACCTTC. As protein: CASSSTPGLENHGYTF.

The V gene is TRBV18, the J gene TRBJ2-1, with TRBD2 matching 12 bases. Germline CDR1 KGHSH, CDR2 LQKENI. V lost 3 bases, J lost 9 bases, and 6 bases stayed unmatched. The CDR3 is 15 residues long. The CDR3 spells CASSPRGLAGFEQFF. The CDR3 nucleotides are TGTGCCAGCTCACCCCGCGGACTAGCGGGATTTGAGCAGTTCTTC. Together with reference TRBV18 and TRBJ2-1, the CDR3 gives the full variable domain: NAGVMQNPRHLVRRRGQEARLRCSPMKGHSHVYWYRQLPEEGLKFMVYLQKENIIDESGMPKERFSAEFPKEGPSILRIQQVVRGDSAAYFCASSPRGLAGFEQFFGPGTRLTVL.

The V call is TRBV13, the J call TRBJ2-7, with 7 nucleotides matching TRBD2. Germline loops: CDR1 PRHDT, CDR2 FYEKMQ (reference sequence). CDR3 size: 17 residues. Germline trimming cut 5 bases from V and 2 bases from J; bases unmatched to any gene: 15. CDR3 nucleotide sequence: TGTGCCAGCAGCCGGGATCTGGGGGGGGGAGCCCCCTACGAGCAGTACTTC. Translation: CASSRDLGGGAPYEQYF.

This sequence joins TRBV21-1 and TRBJ2-7; the DNA was not compared with TRBD1, the D call given in the table. TRBV21-1 is a pseudogene. The CDR3 sequence is 18 residues long. CDR3 loop: CASSKGAPGQEKHYEQYF. CDR3 coding DNA: TGTGCCAGCAGCAAAGGGGCACCGGGACAGGAAAAACACTACGAGCAGTACTTC.

The chain combines TRBV2 with TRBJ2-2; unclear D gene. Trimming shortened V by 2 bases and J by 0 bases, and 7 bases separated the two germline ends. CDR1 SNHLY and CDR2 FYNNEI come from the germline V gene. The CDR3 sequence is 15 residues long. The CDR3 here is CASSELPPNTGELFF. CDR3 sequence (DNA): TGTGCCAGCAGTGAACTCCCCCCGAACACCGGGGAGCTGTTTTTT.

This clone turned up a few times. This chain connects TRBV7-9 to TRBJ2-4; 7 positions agree with TRBD2. CDR3 length: 18 residues. The germline V gene encodes CDR1 SEHNR and CDR2 FQNEAQ (reference sequence). Unmatched junction bases numbered 14, after V lost 4 bases and J lost 2 bases. The CDR3: CASSSEGGREGTKNIQYF. DNA of the CDR3: TGTGCCAGCAGCTCCGAAGGCGGGAGAGAGGGAACCAAAAACATTCAGTACTTC.

This clone was seen just once. The J gene is TRBJ2-2, the V gene TRBV10-3, with 10 bases aligning to TRBD1. Germline CDR1 is ENHRY and CDR2 is SYGVKD. This CDR3 spans 16 amino acids. V lost 5 bases to trimming and J lost 3 bases; unmatched junction nucleotides: 6. CDR3 nucleotide sequence: TGTGCCATCAGTACGTCCGGGACAGGGGACACCGGGGAGCTGTTTTTT. Translation: CAISTSGTGDTGELFF.